This record looks at one T cell receptor beta chain sequence and its context. 13 Jbeta primers and 60 Vbeta primers were used for the PCR. Clones were sequenced by immunoSEQ multiplex PCR, and TCRdb holds only the in-frame ones, with some missing. The sample records 90,000 to 150,000 clones, approximately 80% being singletons. The data belong to a study of cytomegalovirus exposure and HLA in healthy donors. Trimming removed 4 bases from V and 6 bases from J; junction bases left unmatched: 14. Germline V CDR1 and CDR2: SGHAT, FQNNGV. This CDR3 spans 16 amino acids. Healthy individuals who donated bone marrow served as the donors.

The chain couples TRBV11-2 to TRBJ2-7; TRBD1 agrees at 8 bases. The specimen was PBMCs. The TCR originated in a man aged 40-49 years in good health and CMV-seropositive. CDR3 residues: CASSSITGTGSREQYF. The CDR3 bases are TGTGCCAGCAGCTCAATCACCGGGACAGGAAGTCGCGAGCAGTACTTC.